What follows are 18 T cell receptor beta chains derived from one specimen sequenced in a study of T cells in Graves' hyperthyroidism and ophthalmopathy. Amplified regions were TCR beta CDR3 sequences from RNA transcripts. The TCR CDR3 first-round RT-PCR relied on the HTBI primer set. Via MiXCR, TCRdb re-called the multiplex PCR reads, giving one row per CDR3 protein. The sample records over 250,000 distinct CDR3 sequences, 20% to 25% being singletons. Source material: blood. All receptors derive from a man aged 35-49 years with Graves' hyperthyroidism that later progressed to Graves' ophthalmopathy.

The chain joins TRBV29-1 to TRBJ1-2; 7 nucleotides line up with TRBD1. Germline CDR1 is SQVTM and CDR2 is ANQGSEA. V shed 2 bases, J shed 4 bases, and the junction held 4 bases outside the gene matches. The CDR3 is made up of 13 amino acids. CDR3 coding DNA: TGCAGCGTTGAAAAGGGGGCTGGCTATGGCTACACCTTC. Protein: CSVEKGAGYGYTF.

This clonotype has a single count. The chain has TRBV10-3 and TRBJ1-3; perhaps TRBD1 as D (6 bases). Germline V gene lookup returns CDR1 ENHRY and CDR2 SYGVKD. Trimming pared 6 bases from V and 7 bases from J, leaving 22 bases between. This CDR3 comprises 16 residues. The CDR3 region has the DNA TGTGCCATCAGGAAGAACTCGGGGGGCGATGGGAACACCATATATTTT. Translated, it gives CAIRKNSGGDGNTIYF.

This clonotype has a count of ten or more. The chain carries TRBV30 and TRBJ1-2, with no clear D. CDR1 is GTSNPN, CDR2 SVGIG, per germline (reference sequence). The ends were cut back, 0 bases at V and 8 bases at J, with 16 bases in the middle. There are 14 residues in the CDR3. Here the CDR3 reads CAWSVRRRDRGYTF. The CDR3 DNA reads TGTGCCTGGAGTGTACGCAGGCGCGATCGGGGCTACACCTTC. The whole variable domain, remainder taken from reference TRBV30 and TRBJ1-2, is SQTIHQWPATLVQPVGSPLSLECTVEGTSNPNLYWYRQAAGRGLQLLFYSVGIGQISSEVPQNLSASRPQDRQFILSSKKLLLSDSGFYLCAWSVRRRDRGYTFGSGTRLTVV.

This clonotype occurred many times. The rearrangement uses TRBV12-3 or TRBV12-4 and TRBJ1-1; the D is unclear. The V and J ends lost 6 bases and 8 bases respectively, with 13 bases between them. The CDR3 extends over 12 amino acids. CDR3 sequence: CASRAQDQEAFF. CDR3 DNA: TGTGCCAGCAGGGCTCAAGACCAAGAAGCTTTCTTT.

This clonotype was recorded at least ten times. The rearrangement joins TRBV29-1 to TRBJ2-5; the match to TRBD1 covers 8 bases. J lost 5 bases, V lost 8 bases, and 7 bases had no gene match. Per the germline V gene, CDR1 is SQVTM and CDR2 is ANQGSEA. The length of the CDR3 is 12 residues. CDR3 DNA sequence: TGCAGCCAGGAACAGGGGGGCGAGACCCAGTACTTC. Protein: CSQEQGGETQYF. The full variable domain, completed using reference TRBV29-1 and TRBJ2-5, is SAVISQKPSRDICQRGTSLTIQCQVDSQVTMMFWYRQQPGQSLTLIATANQGSEATYESGFVIDKFPISRPNLTFSTLTVSNMSPEDSSIYLCSQEQGGETQYFGPGTRLLVL.

In this sample, this clonotype turned up many times. The J gene is TRBJ1-2, the V gene TRBV12-3 or TRBV12-4; no reliable D call. Trimming removed 2 bases at V and 6 bases at J, with 7 bases between. This CDR3 has 12 amino acids. CDR3 bases: TGTGCCAGCAGTTTAAGTGGAGATGGCTACACCTTC. This encodes CASSLSGDGYTF.

The sample holds many counts of this clonotype. J is TRBJ1-1 and V is TRBV7-3; 7 positions agree with TRBD1. After removal of 4 bases from V and 5 bases from J, the junction contained 4 bases not matched to a gene. Germline V gene sequence: CDR1 SGHTA, CDR2 FQGTGA. The CDR3 is 13 amino acids. The CDR3 bases are TGTGCCAGCAGCTCGGGACAGCGGACTGAAGCTTTCTTT. This encodes CASSSGQRTEAFF.

V is TRBV13 and J is TRBJ2-7, with no clear D. This CDR3 region has 12 residues. CDR1 and CDR2 from the germline V gene are PRHDT and FYEKMQ (reference sequence). Trimming pared 0 bases from V and 6 bases from J, leaving 6 bases between. DNA for the CDR3: TGTGCCAGCAGCTTAGGACAAAGCGAGCAGTACTTC. Amino acids: CASSLGQSEQYF.

This clonotype was detected many times. The CDR3 here is CASSRRGLDEQYF. The CDR3 region has the DNA TGTGCCAGCAGCCGAAGGGGGCTTGACGAGCAGTACTTC. V and J are TRBV3-1 and TRBJ2-7; 7 bases line up with TRBD1. The CDR3 is 13 residues long. Looked up from germline, CDR1 is LGHDT and CDR2 is YNNKEL (reference sequence). V dropped 4 bases and J dropped 5; count of bases not matched to a gene: 5.

In this sample, this clonotype turned up many times. The CDR3 sequence: CATSDRGAGGIQYF. The CDR3 nucleotides are TGTGCCACCAGTGATCGAGGGGCGGGAGGCATTCAGTACTTC. The chain uses TRBV24-1 and TRBJ2-4, with TRBD2 matching 8 bases. V lost 3 bases and J lost 9; bases outside the gene matches: 6. In germline, CDR1 is KGHDR, CDR2 SFDVKD. CDR3 length: 14 amino acids.

This clonotype occurred many times. The gene calls are TRBV12-3 or TRBV12-4 and TRBJ2-7, with D possibly being TRBD1 (6 bases). The CDR3 contains 13 residues. Deletions cut 6 bases from V and 4 bases from J, with 13 bases between. The CDR3 DNA reads TGTGCCAGCAGAGAAACAGGGCTTTACGAGCAGTACTTC. This sequence encodes CASRETGLYEQYF.

This clonotype was counted many times. The rearrangement joins TRBV6-1 to TRBJ1-5, with 8 bases fitting TRBD1. Germline values: CDR1 MNHNS, CDR2 SASEGT. The CDR3 spans 16 residues. The V and J ends lost 4 bases and 11 bases, in that order; junction bases with no gene match: 16. CDR3 DNA sequence: TGTGCCAGCAGTGGATACAGGGGGTCCCCAATCATGGCCCAGCATTTT. Amino acids: CASSGYRGSPIMAQHF.

The chain joins TRBV12-3 or TRBV12-4 to TRBJ2-7; TRBD2 matches 10 bases. The CDR3 contains 15 residues. Losses at the gene ends were 6 bases for V and 4 bases for J; bases not matched to a gene: 9. The CDR3 is CASRRSGRAQYEQYF. The CDR3 DNA reads TGTGCCAGCAGGCGGAGCGGGAGGGCCCAATACGAGCAGTACTTC.

The chain uses TRBV10-3 and TRBJ2-7; the D gene is possibly TRBD2 (6 bases). CDR3 size: 13 residues. The germline CDR1 and CDR2 sequences are ENHRY and SYGVKD. V was pared by 6 bases and J by 1 base, with 10 bases between. As DNA, the CDR3 is TGTGCCATCAGGCCGGAGGGATCCTACGAGCAGTACTTC. Amino acids: CAIRPEGSYEQYF.

This clonotype was observed at least ten times. The genes are TRBV5-5 and TRBJ2-7, with 9 bases identical to TRBD2. V was clipped by 4 bases and J by 5 bases; unmatched bases: 7. CDR1 and CDR2 (germline): SGHKS, YYEKEE (reference sequence). This CDR3 has 14 residues. The CDR3 coding sequence is TGTGCCAGCAGCCAACAGACTAGCGGCAACGAGCAGTACTTC. Its protein is CASSQQTSGNEQYF.

V and J are TRBV7-8 and TRBJ1-2; D is perhaps TRBD1 (5 bases). The CDR3 has 14 residues. Trimming pared 4 bases from V and 5 bases from J, leaving 14 bases between. Per germline, CDR1 SGHVS and CDR2 FQNEAQ. CDR3 bases: TGTGCCAGCAGCTCAGGGACGGCCGGATATGGCTACACCTTC. Encoded protein: CASSSGTAGYGYTF.

V gene TRBV7-2 combines with J gene TRBJ1-1; possible D gene TRBD1, 5 bases. CDR3 length: 15 amino acids. The germline V and J ends were trimmed by 4 bases and 6 bases, with 18 bases remaining between them. The germline gives CDR1 SGHTA, CDR2 FQGNSA. The CDR3 region is CASSSSTAWGAEAFF. DNA for the CDR3: TGTGCCAGCAGCTCCTCGACAGCCTGGGGCGCTGAAGCTTTCTTT. Filled out from reference TRBV7-2 and TRBJ1-1, the complete variable domain reads GAGVSQSPSNKVTEKGKDVELRCDPISGHTALYWYRQSLGQGLEFLIYFQGNSAPDKSGLPSDRFSAERTGGSVSTLTIQRTQQEDSAVYLCASSSSTAWGAEAFFGQGTRLTVV.

This clonotype was found many times. V gene TRBV3-1 combines with J gene TRBJ2-7; D may be TRBD2 (6 bases). The CDR3 runs 14 residues. Trimming cost V 1 base and J 2 bases, with 9 bases left between them. Germline V lookup: CDR1 LGHDT, CDR2 YNNKEL (reference sequence). CDR3 loop: CASSQGRGPYEQYF. CDR3 nucleotide sequence: TGTGCCAGCAGCCAAGGGAGGGGCCCCTACGAGCAGTACTTC.